The clone carrying this T cell receptor (beta chain) was picked up a small number of times. Per the original data handling: Reference gene primer amplification gave nucleated cell count estimates. Sequencing was performed with immunoSEQ multiplex PCR; in TCRdb, only in-frame clones are kept and a portion is missing. From that table come the V and J calls and clone size; the DNA was used to work out D and trimming. Among about 130,000 clones listed, approximately 83% were seen once. This sample stems from a study of blood T cell repertoires in COVID-19. About the study: The origin of the acute and convalescent COVID-19 samples was the United States, Italy and Spain. T cells, B-cell-depleted T cells, or PBMCs provided the cDNA or gDNA that served as material.

V lost 5 bases, J lost 3 bases, and 13 bases lay in between. Germline lookup yields CDR1 MNHEY and CDR2 SMNVEV (reference sequence). CDR3 size: 14 residues. This receptor was obtained from a woman aged 45 to 65 who had recovered from COVID-19. V usage is TRBV27 and J usage is TRBJ1-1; D is unresolved. What was sequenced was peripheral blood. For the CDR3, the DNA is TGTGCCAGCAGTCCGCGGGTCGGGTACACTGAAGCTTTCTTT. It is translated as CASSPRVGYTEAFF.